One and the same sample provided the 8 T cell receptor beta chains below, sequenced in a study of CD8 T cells in ankylosing spondylitis. TCRdb independently ran MiXCR on the 5' RACE reads; one entry per CDR3 protein. Here the sample spans some 200,000 distinct CDR3 sequences, 10% to 15% being singletons. The sequencing sample was made of blood, either unsorted or a sorted T cell fraction (not recorded which). The receptors derive from a male donor with ankylosing spondylitis or in good health (not recorded which).

This clonotype was observed many times. The CDR3 spells CASSSTASGRTGELFF. CDR3 bases: TGTGCCAGCAGCTCCACGGCGTCGGGACGCACCGGGGAGCTGTTTTTT. The chain links TRBV7-9 to TRBJ2-2; D tentatively fits TRBD1 or TRBD2 (5 bases each). Trimming stripped 4 bases from V and 4 bases from J, with 16 bases between. Germline V CDR1 and CDR2: SEHNR, FQNEAQ (reference sequence). This CDR3 is 16 amino acids long. Combining the CDR3 with reference TRBV7-9 and TRBJ2-2 gives the whole variable domain DTGVSQNPRHKITKRGQNVTFRCDPISEHNRLYWYRQTLGQGPEFLTYFQNEAQLEKSRLLSDRFSAERPKGSFSTLEIQRTEQGDSAMYLCASSSTASGRTGELFFGEGSRLTVL.

The genes are TRBV9 and TRBJ2-3; D is unresolved. The CDR3 extends over 17 amino acids. Germline values: CDR1 SGDLS, CDR2 YYNGEE. Trimming shortened V by 4 bases and J by 0 bases, and 18 bases separated the two germline ends. The CDR3 bases are TGTGCCAGCAGCTTACACGAAGGGTGGGCTAGCACAGATACGCAGTATTTT. As protein: CASSLHEGWASTDTQYF.

This clonotype has only a few counts. The CDR3 sequence: CASSRSSYNEQFF. CDR3 nucleotides: TGTGCCAGTTCCAGAAGCTCCTACAATGAGCAGTTCTTC. This chain uses TRBV6-1 with TRBJ2-1; D gene unclear. The CDR3 contains 13 residues. Germline V lookup: CDR1 MNHNS, CDR2 SASEGT. The V gene lost 9 bases and the J gene lost 0 bases, with 9 bases spanning the gap.

This clonotype was counted between two and nine times. The CDR3, as DNA: TGTGCCAGCAGTTCGGACCAGGGGTACAATCAGCCCCAGCATTTT. Protein sequence: CASSSDQGYNQPQHF. The chain uses TRBV7-9 and TRBJ1-5, with a possible D match to TRBD1 (6 bases). Trimming removed 6 bases at V and 3 bases at J, with 15 bases between. There are 15 residues in the CDR3. Germline V gene lookup returns CDR1 SEHNR and CDR2 FQNEAQ (reference sequence).

There are a few counts of this clonotype. The chain has TRBV7-6 and TRBJ2-2; D ambiguous. Trimming shortened V by 1 base and J by 3 bases, and 9 bases separated the two germline ends. Germline assignment: CDR1 SGHVS and CDR2 FNYEAQ. The CDR3 runs to 15 residues. CDR3 loop: CASSLEIDYTGELFF. DNA for the CDR3: TGTGCCAGCAGCTTAGAGATAGACTACACCGGGGAGCTGTTTTTT. The variable domain in full, with the rest retrieved from reference TRBV7-6 and TRBJ2-2, is GAGVSQSPRYKVTKRGQDVALRCDPISGHVSLYWYRQALGQGPEFLTYFNYEAQQDKSGLPNDRFSAERPEGSISTLTIQRTEQRDSAMYRCASSLEIDYTGELFFGEGSRLTVL.

The CDR3 coding sequence is TGTGCCAGCAGGACTAGCGGGGGGGCCAAAGAGACCCAGTACTTC. The encoded protein is CASRTSGGAKETQYF. The chain links TRBV6-1 to TRBJ2-5; 14 positions agree with TRBD2. The CDR3 totals 15 residues. Germline V gene sequence: CDR1 MNHNS, CDR2 SASEGT. With 6 bases clipped from V and 3 bases from J, the junction kept 3 bases outside the gene matches.

This clonotype was found a few times. The chain links TRBV15 to TRBJ2-3, with D possibly being TRBD2 (7 bases). V dropped 6 bases and J dropped 3 bases, with 13 bases sitting between them. Germline values: CDR1 LNHNV, CDR2 YYDKDF (reference sequence). This CDR3 comprises 14 residues. Here the CDR3 DNA reads TGTGCCACCAGTACCCGGGGGGCGACAGATACGCAGTATTTT. This gives the protein CATSTRGATDTQYF.

This rearrangement joins TRBV7-6 to TRBJ1-6, with TRBD1 as a possible D gene (5 bases). This CDR3 comprises 13 residues. V was shortened by 1 base and J by 15 bases, with 13 bases between the two germline ends. Looked up from germline, CDR1 is SGHVS and CDR2 is FNYEAQ. CDR3 region: CASSLEGASLLHF. CDR3 nucleotides: TGTGCCAGCAGCTTAGAAGGGGCGTCGCTCCTCCACTTT. The entire variable domain, with the rest obtained from reference TRBV7-6 and TRBJ1-6, is as follows: GAGVSQSPRYKVTKRGQDVALRCDPISGHVSLYWYRQALGQGPEFLTYFNYEAQQDKSGLPNDRFSAERPEGSISTLTIQRTEQRDSAMYRCASSLEGASLLHFGNGTRLTVT.